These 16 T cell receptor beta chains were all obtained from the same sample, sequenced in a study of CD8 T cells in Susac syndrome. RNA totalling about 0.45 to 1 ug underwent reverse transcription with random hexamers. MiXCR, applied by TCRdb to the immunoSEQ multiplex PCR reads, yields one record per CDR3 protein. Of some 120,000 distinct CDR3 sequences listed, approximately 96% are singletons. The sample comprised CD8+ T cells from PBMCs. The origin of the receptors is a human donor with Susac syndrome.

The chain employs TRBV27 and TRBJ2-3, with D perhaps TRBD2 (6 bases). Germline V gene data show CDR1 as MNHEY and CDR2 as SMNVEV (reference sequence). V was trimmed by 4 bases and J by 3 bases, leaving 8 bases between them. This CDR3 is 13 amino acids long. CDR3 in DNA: TGTGCCAGCAGTTGGAGGGTGACAGATACGCAGTATTTT. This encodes CASSWRVTDTQYF.

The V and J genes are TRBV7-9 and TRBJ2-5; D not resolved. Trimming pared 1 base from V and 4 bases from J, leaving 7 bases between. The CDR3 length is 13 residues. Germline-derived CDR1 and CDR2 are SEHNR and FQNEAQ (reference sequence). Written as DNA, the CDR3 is TGTGCCAGCAGCTTAGAAGCTACAGAGACCCAGTACTTC. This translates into CASSLEATETQYF.

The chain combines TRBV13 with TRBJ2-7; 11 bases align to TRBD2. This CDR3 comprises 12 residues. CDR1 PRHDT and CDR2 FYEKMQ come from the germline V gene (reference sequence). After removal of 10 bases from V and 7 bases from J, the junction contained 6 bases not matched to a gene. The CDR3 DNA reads TGTGCCACCACGGGACTAGCGGAAGAGCAGTACTTC. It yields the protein CATTGLAEEQYF.

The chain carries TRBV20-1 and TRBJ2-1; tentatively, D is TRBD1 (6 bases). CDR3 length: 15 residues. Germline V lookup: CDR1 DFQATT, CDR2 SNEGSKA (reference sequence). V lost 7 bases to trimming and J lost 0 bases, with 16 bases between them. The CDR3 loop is CSVGDIGSSYNEQFF. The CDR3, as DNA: TGCAGTGTGGGGGACATAGGAAGCTCCTACAATGAGCAGTTCTTC.

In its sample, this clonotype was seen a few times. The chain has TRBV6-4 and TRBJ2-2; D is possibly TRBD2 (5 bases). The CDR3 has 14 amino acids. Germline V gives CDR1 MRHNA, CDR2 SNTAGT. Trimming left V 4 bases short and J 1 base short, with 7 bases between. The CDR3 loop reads CASSVGENTGELFF. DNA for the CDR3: TGTGCCAGCAGTGTCGGGGAGAACACCGGGGAGCTGTTTTTT.

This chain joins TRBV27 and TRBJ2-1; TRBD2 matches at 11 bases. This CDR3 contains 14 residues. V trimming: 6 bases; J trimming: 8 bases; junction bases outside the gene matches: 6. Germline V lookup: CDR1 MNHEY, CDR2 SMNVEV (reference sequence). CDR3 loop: CASSTLAGEDEQFF. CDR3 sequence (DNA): TGTGCCAGCAGCACACTAGCGGGGGAGGATGAGCAGTTCTTC.

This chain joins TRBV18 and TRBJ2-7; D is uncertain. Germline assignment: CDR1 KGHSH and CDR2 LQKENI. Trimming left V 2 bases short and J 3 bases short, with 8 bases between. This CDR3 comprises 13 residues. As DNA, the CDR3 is TGTGCCAGCTCACCAGGCAGGATCTACGAGCAGTACTTC. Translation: CASSPGRIYEQYF.

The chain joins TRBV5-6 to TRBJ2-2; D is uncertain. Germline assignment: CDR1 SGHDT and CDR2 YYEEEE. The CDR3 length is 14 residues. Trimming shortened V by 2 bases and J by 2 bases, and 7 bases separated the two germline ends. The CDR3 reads CASSLTDNTGELFF. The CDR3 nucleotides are TGTGCCAGCAGCTTAACAGACAACACCGGGGAGCTGTTTTTT.

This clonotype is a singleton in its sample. The CDR3 DNA is TGTGCCAGCAGCTTAGGAACAGATAGCTTTAACTATGGCTACACCTTC. This codes for CASSLGTDSFNYGYTF. The chain recombines TRBV7-2 with TRBJ1-2; no definite D call. This CDR3 contains 16 residues. Looked up from germline, CDR1 is SGHTA and CDR2 is FQGNSA. V dropped 1 base and J dropped 1 base, with 13 bases sitting between them.

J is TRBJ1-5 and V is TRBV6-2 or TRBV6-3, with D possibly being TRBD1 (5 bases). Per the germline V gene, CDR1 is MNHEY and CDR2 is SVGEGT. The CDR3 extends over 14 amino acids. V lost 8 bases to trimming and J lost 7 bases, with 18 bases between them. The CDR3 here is CASLFLGRGQPQHF. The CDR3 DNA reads TGTGCCAGCCTTTTCCTTGGTCGGGGGCAGCCCCAGCATTTT.

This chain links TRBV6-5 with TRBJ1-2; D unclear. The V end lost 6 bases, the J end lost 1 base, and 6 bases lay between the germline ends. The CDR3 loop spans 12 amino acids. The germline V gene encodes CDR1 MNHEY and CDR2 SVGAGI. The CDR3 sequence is CASSQDNYGYTF. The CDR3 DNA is TGTGCCAGCAGCCAAGATAACTATGGCTACACCTTC.

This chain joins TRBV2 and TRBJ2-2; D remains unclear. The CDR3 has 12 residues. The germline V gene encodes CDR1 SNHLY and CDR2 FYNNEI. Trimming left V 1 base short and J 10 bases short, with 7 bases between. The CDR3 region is CASSEEAVELFF. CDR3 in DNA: TGTGCCAGCAGTGAAGAAGCTGTGGAGCTGTTTTTT. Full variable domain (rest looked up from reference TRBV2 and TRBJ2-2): EPEVTQTPSHQVTQMGQEVILRCVPISNHLYFYWYRQILGQKVEFLVSFYNNEISEKSEIFDDQFSVERPDGSNFTLKIRSTKLEDSAMYFCASSEEAVELFFGEGSRLTVL.

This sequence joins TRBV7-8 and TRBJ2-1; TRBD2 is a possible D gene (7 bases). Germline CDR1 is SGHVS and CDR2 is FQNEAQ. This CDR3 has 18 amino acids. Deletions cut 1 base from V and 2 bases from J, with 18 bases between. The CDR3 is CASSLEASMRGPYNEQFF. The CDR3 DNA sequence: TGTGCCAGCAGCTTAGAAGCGTCGATGCGGGGGCCCTACAATGAGCAGTTCTTC. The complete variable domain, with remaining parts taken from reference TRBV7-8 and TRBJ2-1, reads GAGVSQSPRYKVAKRGQDVALRCDPISGHVSLFWYQQALGQGPEFLTYFQNEAQLDKSGLPSDRFFAERPEGSVSTLKIQRTQQEDSAVYLCASSLEASMRGPYNEQFFGPGTRLTVL.

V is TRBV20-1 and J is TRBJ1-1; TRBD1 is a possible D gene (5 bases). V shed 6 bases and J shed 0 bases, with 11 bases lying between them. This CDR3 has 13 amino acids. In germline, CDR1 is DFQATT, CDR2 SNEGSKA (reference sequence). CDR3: CSAKDSLNTEAFF. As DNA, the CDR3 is TGCAGTGCCAAAGACAGCTTGAACACTGAAGCTTTCTTT.

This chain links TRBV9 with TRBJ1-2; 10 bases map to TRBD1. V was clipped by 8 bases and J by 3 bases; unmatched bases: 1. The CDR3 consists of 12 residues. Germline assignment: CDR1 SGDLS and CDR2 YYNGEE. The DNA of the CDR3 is TGTGCCAGTGGGACAGGGGACTATGGCTACACCTTC. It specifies CASGTGDYGYTF.

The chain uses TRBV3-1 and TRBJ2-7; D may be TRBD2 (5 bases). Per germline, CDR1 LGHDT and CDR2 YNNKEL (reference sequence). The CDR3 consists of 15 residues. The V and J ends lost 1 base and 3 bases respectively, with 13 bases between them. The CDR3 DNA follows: TGTGCCAGCAGCCAAGGAGTCGGACTGGTCTACGAGCAGTACTTC. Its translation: CASSQGVGLVYEQYF.